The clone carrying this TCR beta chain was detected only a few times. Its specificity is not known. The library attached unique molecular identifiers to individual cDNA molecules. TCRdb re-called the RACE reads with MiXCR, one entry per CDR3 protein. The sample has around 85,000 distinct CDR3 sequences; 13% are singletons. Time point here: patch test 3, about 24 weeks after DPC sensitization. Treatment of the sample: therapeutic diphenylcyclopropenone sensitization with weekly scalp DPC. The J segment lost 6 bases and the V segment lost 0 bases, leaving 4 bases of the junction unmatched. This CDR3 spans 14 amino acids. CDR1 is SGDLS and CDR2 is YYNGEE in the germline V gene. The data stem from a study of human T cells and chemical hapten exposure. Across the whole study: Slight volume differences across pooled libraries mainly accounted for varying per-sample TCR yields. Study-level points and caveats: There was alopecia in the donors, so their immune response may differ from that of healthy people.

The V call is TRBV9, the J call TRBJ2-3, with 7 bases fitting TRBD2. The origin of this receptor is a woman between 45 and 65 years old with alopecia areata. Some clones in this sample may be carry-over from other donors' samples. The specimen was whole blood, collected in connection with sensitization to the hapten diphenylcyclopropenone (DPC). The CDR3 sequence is CASSVVAGVDTQYF. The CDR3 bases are TGTGCCAGCAGCGTAGTGGCGGGAGTGGATACGCAGTATTTT. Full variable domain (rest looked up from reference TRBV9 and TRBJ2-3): DSGVTQTPKHLITATGQRVTLRCSPRSGDLSVYWYQQSLDQGLQFLIQYYNGEERAKGNILERFSAQQFPDLHSELNLSSLELGDSALYFCASSVVAGVDTQYFGPGTRLTVL.